Described below is a single TCR beta chain sequence and its context. Its specificity is unknown. The germline gene is not matched at one end of the junction; a read error may be the cause. The entry originates in a study of vaccination and CD4 T cells after COVID-19. CD4+ T cells that had been cultured provided DNA sequenced with the Oncomine TCR Beta short-read assay. From cultured CD4+ T cells, genomic DNA was extracted. From the PCR reads, TCRdb called clonotypes with MiXCR, one entry per CDR3 protein. This sample has about 26,000 distinct CDR3 sequences; less than 45% occur once, and the top ten carry more than 4.5%. The time point was: late sampling 161 to 241 days after vaccination in a few convalescent patients. Treatment noted: approximately 9-day PBMC culture with coronavirus spike peptide pools or control peptides (ViraFEST assay). Culture conditions combined fewer than 2.5 million PBMCs per well with 8.5 to 10 IU/ml IL-2 and roughly 9.1 ug/ml peptide pools.

Sequenced material: CD4+ T cells from blood, cultured in vitro, taken about 7 months after SARS-CoV-2 vaccination. The sequence came from a human donor who had recovered from COVID-19.

The CDR3 DNA reads as TGTGCCAGTGAAGAAGAGACCCAGTGCTTC. It codes for CASEEETQCF. The V gene is TRBV2, the J gene TRBJ2-5; D ambiguous. Per germline, CDR1 SNHLY and CDR2 FYNNEI. The CDR3 totals 10 residues.